These 27 T cell receptor beta chains share one sample of origin, sequenced in a study of T cells in Graves' hyperthyroidism and ophthalmopathy. RNA transcripts gave rise to amplified TCR beta CDR3 regions. The TCR CDR3 was amplified in a first-round RT-PCR using the HTBI primer set. Each CDR3 protein is one row after TCRdb ran MiXCR on the multiplex PCR reads. This sample has about 600,000 distinct CDR3 sequences, with roughly 15% found just once. The sample comprised blood. The source of these receptors is a woman between 40 and 50 years old with Graves' ophthalmopathy.

This clonotype came up a few times. CDR3 DNA: TGTGCCAGCGGCAGACAGGACAACTATGGCTACACCTTC. Translated, it gives CASGRQDNYGYTF. The rearrangement links TRBV12-3 or TRBV12-4 to TRBJ1-2, with D perhaps matching TRBD1 (6 bases). V dropped 8 bases and J dropped 2 bases, with 12 bases sitting between them. The CDR3 covers 13 residues.

The sample holds many counts of this clonotype. The chain links TRBV6-2 or TRBV6-3 to TRBJ2-1; no firm D call. This CDR3 spans 11 amino acids. V was shortened by 6 bases and J by 9 bases, with 9 bases between the two germline ends. Per germline, CDR1 MNHEY and CDR2 SVGEGT. The CDR3 loop reads CASSVLTEQFF. The CDR3 DNA reads TGTGCCAGCAGCGTTCTGACTGAGCAGTTCTTC.

V usage is TRBV6-1 and J usage is TRBJ2-3, with 8 nucleotides matching TRBD2. The CDR3 totals 18 residues. Germline loops: CDR1 MNHNS, CDR2 SASEGT. The V gene end was trimmed by 6 bases and the J gene end by 0 bases; junction bases not matched to a gene: 14. The CDR3 here is CASSRRADTSGSTDTQYF. The CDR3 nucleotides are TGTGCCAGCAGCCGCCGGGCCGATACTAGCGGAAGCACAGATACGCAGTATTTT.

This clonotype was found many times. V usage is TRBV2 and J usage is TRBJ2-5; D may be TRBD1 (5 bases). Trimming took 8 bases from V and 8 from J, leaving 18 bases between them. Germline CDR1 SNHLY, CDR2 FYNNEI. The CDR3 is 13 amino acids. Here the CDR3 reads CASSAGSRRTQYF. DNA for the CDR3: TGTGCCAGCTCCGCAGGGTCCCGAAGAACCCAGTACTTC.

This clonotype was detected a few times. J is TRBJ2-7 and V is TRBV6-5; TRBD1 agrees at 7 bases. From germline, CDR1 is MNHEY and CDR2 SVGAGI. CDR3 length equals 16 residues. V dropped 0 bases and J dropped 6; count of bases not matched to a gene: 11. The CDR3 sequence: CASSYSSTGAPGEQYF. The CDR3 DNA follows: TGTGCCAGCAGTTACTCGAGTACAGGGGCCCCGGGCGAGCAGTACTTC.

This chain connects TRBV6-1 to TRBJ2-7, with TRBD1 matching 11 bases. This CDR3 spans 16 amino acids. Germline assignment: CDR1 MNHNS and CDR2 SASEGT. Trimming took 6 bases from V and 3 from J; bases not matched to a gene: 10. CDR3 sequence: CASSSPWDRGIYEQYF. The CDR3 bases are TGTGCCAGCAGCTCCCCGTGGGACAGGGGGATCTACGAGCAGTACTTC.

This clonotype was observed a few times. The gene calls are TRBV5-4 and TRBJ1-1, with D perhaps TRBD1 (6 bases). Germline V gene lookup returns CDR1 SGHNT and CDR2 YYREEE (reference sequence). The CDR3 is 15 amino acids. Deletions cut 1 base from V and 4 bases from J, with 14 bases between. The DNA for the CDR3 is TGTGCCAGCAGCTTGTTTGCAGGGGTGTCCACTGAAGCTTTCTTT. Its translation: CASSLFAGVSTEAFF. Full variable domain (outside the CDR3, taken from reference TRBV5-4 and TRBJ1-1): ETGVTQSPTHLIKTRGQQVTLRCSSQSGHNTVSWYQQALGQGPQFIFQYYREEENGRGNFPPRFSGLQFPNYSSELNVNALELDDSALYLCASSLFAGVSTEAFFGQGTRLTVV.

This clonotype was seen ten or more times. This chain connects TRBV12-5 to TRBJ2-1, with D possibly TRBD2 on 5 matching bases. Trimming took off 1 base at V and 2 bases at J, with 15 bases between the two ends. Germline CDR1 and CDR2: LGHNT and FRNRAP. This CDR3 comprises 17 residues. CDR3 sequence: CASGLDHEKGAYNEQFF. The CDR3 bases are TGTGCTAGTGGTTTGGACCACGAGAAGGGAGCCTACAATGAGCAGTTCTTC.

The chain carries TRBV7-9 and TRBJ2-7; 9 bases are shared with TRBD1. The V gene's germline CDR1 is SEHNR and CDR2 FQNEAQ (reference sequence). This CDR3 comprises 17 residues. V shed 2 bases, J shed 0 bases, and the junction held 8 bases outside the gene matches. CDR3 DNA: TGTGCCAGCAGCTTATTGGGGACAGGGCAAATCTCCTACGAGCAGTACTTC. Translating gives CASSLLGTGQISYEQYF.

This clonotype was detected many times. V gene TRBV5-1 combines with J gene TRBJ1-1; D ambiguous. Germline lookup yields CDR1 SGHRS and CDR2 YFSETQ. CDR3 length equals 15 residues. V was trimmed by 4 bases and J by 0 bases, leaving 13 bases between them. This CDR3 is CASSPDQTVNTEAFF. The CDR3 DNA is TGCGCCAGCAGCCCAGACCAGACGGTGAACACTGAAGCTTTCTTT.

This clonotype came up many times. The chain joins TRBV2 to TRBJ1-1; maybe TRBD1 (6 bases). This CDR3 spans 13 amino acids. Germline V gene lookup returns CDR1 SNHLY and CDR2 FYNNEI. Trimming removed 11 bases from V and 4 bases from J, with 17 bases in between. The CDR3 region is CAVKGDLGTEAFF. The CDR3 coding sequence is TGTGCCGTAAAGGGGGACCTCGGCACTGAAGCTTTCTTT.

A remark on this clonotype: One junction end disagrees with the germline gene, perhaps due to a read error. V usage is TRBV7-2 and J usage is TRBJ2-1; no definite D call. CDR1 SGHTA and CDR2 FQGNSA come from the germline V gene. The CDR3 runs 14 residues. CDR3 sequence: CVSSLGYSYNEQFF. Here the CDR3 DNA reads TGTGTCAGCAGCTTGGGATACTCCTACAATGAGCAGTTCTTC.

In its sample, this clonotype was seen a few times. The chain recombines TRBV7-2 with TRBJ1-6; D gene ambiguous. The CDR3 has 12 residues. Trimming cost V 3 bases and J 12 bases, with 9 bases left between them. Germline loops: CDR1 SGHTA, CDR2 FQGNSA. The CDR3 is CASSFASGPLHF. The CDR3 DNA reads TGTGCCAGCAGCTTTGCTAGCGGACCCCTCCACTTT.

The V gene is TRBV20-1, the J gene TRBJ1-1; D remains ambiguous. V lost 3 bases and J 0 bases, leaving 8 bases between the germline ends. The CDR3 covers 13 residues. The germline V gene has CDR1 DFQATT and CDR2 SNEGSKA (reference sequence). The DNA of the CDR3 is TGCAGTGCTAGTGGACCTATGAACACTGAAGCTTTCTTT. Amino acids: CSASGPMNTEAFF.

This clonotype turned up a few times. The chain joins TRBV7-9 to TRBJ1-1; 11 bases are shared with TRBD1. The junction had 2 bases not matched to a gene; V was cut back by 1 base and J by 1 base. In germline, CDR1 is SEHNR, CDR2 FQNEAQ (reference sequence). CDR3 length: 16 residues. The CDR3 DNA reads TGTGCCAGCAGCTTAGGGACAGGGGGCGGGAACACTGAAGCTTTCTTT. Its protein product is CASSLGTGGGNTEAFF.

As to this clonotype: A single base separates this from a much larger clone, so it may be a read error. The chain couples TRBV5-1 to TRBJ1-4; D not resolved. Germline V gives CDR1 SGHRS, CDR2 YFSETQ. V lost 0 bases, J lost 8 bases, and 11 bases lay in between. This CDR3 is built from 14 residues. The CDR3 spells CASSLGVVGEKLFF. In DNA form, the CDR3 reads TGCGCCAGCAGCTTGGGCGTGGTTGGAGAAAAACTGTTTTTT.

This clonotype was seen a handful of times. This chain joins TRBV11-2 and TRBJ1-3, with 7 positions matching TRBD1. V shed 3 bases, J shed 0 bases, and the junction held 8 bases outside the gene matches. CDR1 is SGHAT and CDR2 is FQNNGV in the germline V gene. The CDR3 spans 17 residues. CDR3 protein: CASSLPTGVSSGNTIYF. CDR3 coding DNA: TGTGCCAGCAGCTTGCCCACAGGGGTAAGCTCTGGAAACACCATATATTTT.

The V and J genes are TRBV7-9 and TRBJ1-6; the D is unclear. Trimming took off 1 base at V and 0 bases at J, with 25 bases between the two ends. Germline V gene sequence: CDR1 SEHNR, CDR2 FQNEAQ (reference sequence). This CDR3 spans 22 amino acids. The CDR3 loop reads CASSLVWNEDPETSSYNSPLHF. Written as DNA, the CDR3 is TGTGCCAGCAGCTTAGTTTGGAACGAAGACCCTGAAACGAGCTCCTATAATTCACCCCTCCACTTT.

This chain joins TRBV11-2 and TRBJ1-1, with a weak D call TRBD1 (6 bases). Germline CDR1 SGHAT, CDR2 FQNNGV. The CDR3 runs 14 residues. The V and J ends lost 0 bases and 6 bases respectively, with 11 bases between them. CDR3 sequence reads: CASSLDRGGPEAFF. The DNA for the CDR3 is TGTGCCAGCAGCTTAGACCGGGGGGGCCCTGAAGCTTTCTTT. Based on the CDR3 plus reference TRBV11-2 and TRBJ1-1, the full variable domain is EAGVAQSPRYKIIEKRQSVAFWCNPISGHATLYWYQQILGQGPKLLIQFQNNGVVDDSQLPKDRFSAERLKGVDSTLKIQPAKLEDSAVYLCASSLDRGGPEAFFGQGTRLTVV.

The chain recombines TRBV6-2 or TRBV6-3 with TRBJ2-3; 13 bases line up with TRBD2. The germline V gene encodes CDR1 MNHEY and CDR2 SVGEGT. There are 18 residues in the CDR3. The ends lost 5 bases at V and 1 base at J; junction bases unmatched: 9. The DNA of the CDR3 is TGTGCCAGCAGTAGGGGACTAGCGGGGTCCCGGGGCACAGATACGCAGTATTTT. Residues: CASSRGLAGSRGTDTQYF.

The sample holds many counts of this clonotype. The chain combines TRBV30 with TRBJ1-2, with a possible D match to TRBD1 (5 bases). The CDR3 loop spans 13 amino acids. V lost 5 bases to trimming and J lost 0 bases, with 10 bases between them. Germline V lookup: CDR1 GTSNPN, CDR2 SVGIG (reference sequence). This chain's CDR3 is CAWVGTSNYGYTF. The CDR3 DNA sequence: TGTGCCTGGGTGGGGACCTCTAACTATGGCTACACCTTC. Together with reference TRBV30 and TRBJ1-2, the CDR3 gives the full variable domain: SQTIHQWPATLVQPVGSPLSLECTVEGTSNPNLYWYRQAAGRGLQLLFYSVGIGQISSEVPQNLSASRPQDRQFILSSKKLLLSDSGFYLCAWVGTSNYGYTFGSGTRLTVV.

This clonotype was observed at least ten times. This chain links TRBV30 with TRBJ2-7; D possibly uses TRBD1 or TRBD2 (5 bases each). Looked up from germline, CDR1 is GTSNPN and CDR2 is SVGIG (reference sequence). This CDR3 comprises 11 residues. With 2 bases removed from V and 5 bases from J, the gap between germline ends came to 7 bases. The DNA of the CDR3 is TGTGCCTGGAGTCGAGGGGACGAGCAGTACTTC. Its translation: CAWSRGDEQYF.

The sample holds a few counts of this clonotype. This chain connects TRBV28 to TRBJ2-2, with D unclear. Trimming took off 3 bases at V and 1 base at J, with 9 bases between the two ends. This CDR3 contains 15 residues. CDR1 is MDHEN and CDR2 is SYDVKM in the germline V gene. CDR3 loop: CASSFWQQNTGELFF. The CDR3 nucleotides are TGTGCCAGCAGTTTTTGGCAGCAGAACACCGGGGAGCTGTTTTTT.

The V and J genes are TRBV7-2 and TRBJ2-5; 12 bases line up with TRBD2. CDR1 and CDR2 from the germline V gene are SGHTA and FQGNSA. This CDR3 is 15 amino acids long. The V and J ends lost 4 bases and 5 bases, in that order; junction bases with no gene match: 5. CDR3 sequence reads: CASSSSGGALETQYF. CDR3 coding DNA: TGTGCCAGCAGCTCTAGCGGGGGGGCCCTTGAGACCCAGTACTTC.

This clonotype is a singleton in its sample. The chain couples TRBV28 to TRBJ1-2; the match to TRBD1 covers 9 bases. Germline V gives CDR1 MDHEN, CDR2 SYDVKM. CDR3 length: 17 amino acids. V was pared by 5 bases and J by 5 bases, with 15 bases of the junction left unmatched. The CDR3 DNA follows: TGTGCCAGCAGTCCTTCAACCGGGACAGGGTCGAGATATGGCTACACCTTC. Translation: CASSPSTGTGSRYGYTF.

In its sample, this clonotype was seen many times. This sequence joins TRBV11-2 and TRBJ2-2, with D maybe TRBD1 (6 bases). Germline V CDR1 and CDR2: SGHAT, FQNNGV. The CDR3 is 12 residues long. Trimming shortened V by 5 bases and J by 10 bases, and 11 bases separated the two germline ends. The CDR3 loop reads CASSPTGTELFF. The CDR3 bases are TGTGCCAGCAGCCCGACAGGAACGGAGCTGTTTTTT.

This clonotype showed up just a few times. The V and J genes are TRBV11-2 and TRBJ2-3; 10 bases line up with TRBD2. The junction had 5 bases not matched to a gene; V was cut back by 3 bases and J by 2 bases. CDR3 length: 16 residues. The germline CDR1 and CDR2 sequences are SGHAT and FQNNGV. The CDR3 region has the DNA TGTGCCAGCAGCTTTAGTCTAGCGGGGGTCACAGATACGCAGTATTTT. Its protein product is CASSFSLAGVTDTQYF.